The next 27 T cell receptor beta chains were all read from a single sample in a study of OX40 agonist ivuxolimab in advanced cancers. Profiled with immunoSEQ multiplex PCR; TCRdb holds only in-frame clones, not every one. Of fewer than 45,000 clones listed, 88% are singletons. The source was CD4+ or CD8+ T cells sorted from blood, collected in a trial of the OX40 agonist ivuxolimab. These receptors were taken from an adult with an advanced solid tumor such as melanoma, head and neck, liver or kidney cancer.

The genes are TRBV7-6 and TRBJ2-5, with 9 bases lining up with TRBD1. This CDR3 region has 14 residues. V dropped 5 bases and J dropped 4; count of bases not matched to a gene: 5. Per the germline V gene, CDR1 is SGHVS and CDR2 is FNYEAQ. The chain's CDR3 is CASSVTGGGETQYF. The DNA for the CDR3 is TGTGCCAGCAGCGTGACAGGGGGGGGAGAGACCCAGTACTTC.

V usage is TRBV4-1 and J usage is TRBJ2-7, with D perhaps being TRBD1 or TRBD2 (7 bases each). Germline V CDR1 and CDR2: MGHRA, YSYEKL. V lost 0 bases to trimming and J lost 3 bases, with 15 bases between them. The CDR3 extends over 16 amino acids. The CDR3, as DNA: TGCGCCAGCAGCCAAGATCCGGGGGGACAGATCTACGAGCAGTACTTC. Translation: CASSQDPGGQIYEQYF.

V gene TRBV7-9 combines with J gene TRBJ2-1; 13 bases line up with TRBD2. The junction had 9 bases not matched to a gene; V was cut back by 4 bases and J by 3 bases. Per germline, CDR1 SEHNR and CDR2 FQNEAQ (reference sequence). This CDR3 is 18 amino acids long. DNA of the CDR3: TGTGCCAGCAGCTCCCCGACTAGCGGGGGGACAAACTACAATGAGCAGTTCTTC. Its protein product is CASSSPTSGGTNYNEQFF.

The V gene is TRBV28, the J gene TRBJ2-1; D unresolved. CDR1 and CDR2 (germline): MDHEN, SYDVKM. The CDR3 runs 12 residues. Trimming cost V 5 bases and J 5 bases, with 7 bases left between them. The CDR3 bases are TGTGCCAGCAGTCCCTCAAACAATGAGCAGTTCTTC. Amino acid sequence: CASSPSNNEQFF.

By share, this clone counts as medium-sized. The chain employs TRBV4-1 and TRBJ2-1; D call uncertain. Germline V CDR1 and CDR2: MGHRA, YSYEKL. V lost 0 bases to trimming and J lost 0 bases, with 6 bases between them. The CDR3 sequence is 15 residues long. The CDR3 reads CASSQENLSYNEQFF. The CDR3 coding sequence is TGCGCCAGCAGCCAAGAGAATCTCTCCTACAATGAGCAGTTCTTC.

This sequence joins TRBV6-5 and TRBJ1-4; the D is unclear. CDR1 and CDR2 (germline): MNHEY, SVGAGI. V gave up 5 bases and J gave up 8 bases, with 15 bases separating them. CDR3 length: 14 residues. The CDR3 bases are TGTGCCAGCAGTGGCCGGGCCTCCACCGAAAAACTGTTTTTT. It is translated as CASSGRASTEKLFF.

The rearrangement joins TRBV7-6 to TRBJ1-2, with a tentative D call TRBD1 (6 bases). CDR1 is SGHVS, CDR2 FNYEAQ, per germline. Trimming pared 0 bases from V and 5 bases from J, leaving 19 bases between. The CDR3 totals 17 residues. The DNA of the CDR3 is TGTGCCAGCAGCTTAGCGCAGGGCCAACAACAGGGTTATGGCTACACCTTC. Translation gives CASSLAQGQQQGYGYTF.

The rearrangement joins TRBV19 to TRBJ2-1, with 13 bases matching TRBD2. Germline loops: CDR1 LNHDA, CDR2 SQIVND (reference sequence). V dropped 5 bases and J dropped 5; count of bases not matched to a gene: 9. The CDR3 extends over 17 amino acids. The CDR3 sequence is CASSPIGLAGVHNEQFF. In DNA form, the CDR3 reads TGTGCCAGTAGTCCCATAGGACTAGCGGGAGTCCACAATGAGCAGTTCTTC.

The V call is TRBV29-1, the J call TRBJ1-1, with 8 nucleotides matching TRBD1. The V and J ends lost 7 bases and 1 base, in that order; junction bases with no gene match: 8. Germline CDR1 SQVTM, CDR2 ANQGSEA. The CDR3 is 14 residues long. CDR3 sequence (DNA): TGCAGCGCGTCCCCAGGGGGCGCGAACACTGAAGCTTTCTTT. Translated, it gives CSASPGGANTEAFF.

The rearrangement links TRBV30 to TRBJ2-7, with unresolved D. Germline loops: CDR1 GTSNPN, CDR2 SVGIG (reference sequence). The length of the CDR3 is 12 residues. V lost 5 bases, J lost 4 bases, and 12 bases lay in between. The CDR3 DNA sequence: TGTGCCTGGGGCCCGGACGGTTACGAGCAGTACTTC. Protein sequence: CAWGPDGYEQYF.

V is TRBV28 and J is TRBJ1-5; the D is unclear. The CDR3 runs 17 residues. Trimming cost V 6 bases and J 3 bases, with 21 bases left between them. Germline V gene data show CDR1 as MDHEN and CDR2 as SYDVKM. CDR3 protein: CASRLITPRTDNQPQHF. The CDR3, as DNA: TGTGCCAGCAGACTGATTACCCCGAGAACAGACAATCAGCCCCAGCATTTT.

The chain combines TRBV18 with TRBJ2-7; TRBD1 aligns across 10 bases. The CDR3 has 16 residues. V lost 5 bases and J lost 6; bases outside the gene matches: 13. Germline CDR1 and CDR2: KGHSH and LQKENI. CDR3 DNA: TGTGCCAGCTCAGACTTACTCGGGACAGGGGATTCCGAGCAGTACTTC. As protein: CASSDLLGTGDSEQYF.

The CDR3, as DNA: TGTGCCAGCAGCCCGAACAAAGGGGAGCAGGAACCTATCTATGGCTACACCTTC. Translation gives CASSPNKGEQEPIYGYTF. V and J are TRBV11-2 and TRBJ1-2; maybe TRBD1 (5 bases). CDR3 length: 18 residues. Germline CDR1 and CDR2: SGHAT and FQNNGV. V was clipped by 5 bases and J by 4 bases, with 26 bases between them.

The CDR3: CASSLIAVPNTGELFF. CDR3 nucleotides: TGTGCCAGCAGCTTAATAGCGGTCCCGAACACCGGGGAGCTGTTTTTT. V usage is TRBV7-9 and J usage is TRBJ2-2, with TRBD2 as a possible D gene (6 bases). Trimming stripped 2 bases from V and 0 bases from J, with 10 bases between. Germline CDR1 SEHNR, CDR2 FQNEAQ (reference sequence). The CDR3 is 16 amino acids. Looking up the rest from reference TRBV7-9 and TRBJ2-2 gives the full variable domain: DTGVSQNPRHKITKRGQNVTFRCDPISEHNRLYWYRQTLGQGPEFLTYFQNEAQLEKSRLLSDRFSAERPKGSFSTLEIQRTEQGDSAMYLCASSLIAVPNTGELFFGEGSRLTVL.

This clone was seen once. The chain has TRBV25-1 and TRBJ2-2, with D hard to call. V was cut by 2 bases and J by 5 bases, with 9 bases left in between. The germline gives CDR1 MGHDK, CDR2 SYGVNS. The CDR3 contains 14 residues. CDR3 amino acids: CASSEGRRTGELFF. CDR3 DNA sequence: TGTGCCAGCAGTGAAGGTAGACGGACCGGGGAGCTGTTTTTT.

The CDR3 nucleotides are TGTGCCAGCAGCCCCGGGGCAGGCTACGAGCAGTACTTC. It yields the protein CASSPGAGYEQYF. This chain joins TRBV7-2 and TRBJ2-7; D may match TRBD1 or TRBD2 (5 bases each). V lost 5 bases and J 3 bases, leaving 11 bases between the germline ends. Germline loops: CDR1 SGHTA, CDR2 FQGNSA. The CDR3 length is 13 residues. Full variable domain (missing parts from reference TRBV7-2 and TRBJ2-7): GAGVSQSPSNKVTEKGKDVELRCDPISGHTALYWYRQSLGQGLEFLIYFQGNSAPDKSGLPSDRFSAERTGGSVSTLTIQRTQQEDSAVYLCASSPGAGYEQYFGPGTRLTVT.

The chain has TRBV11-2 and TRBJ2-1; no definite D call. The V end lost 7 bases, the J end lost 2 bases, and 12 bases lay between the germline ends. Germline CDR1 is SGHAT and CDR2 is FQNNGV. The CDR3 runs to 14 residues. The CDR3 bases are TGTGCCAGCAAAGGTCAGGCAACCTACAATGAGCAGTTCTTC. It yields the protein CASKGQATYNEQFF.

The chain links TRBV5-1 to TRBJ1-5, with D unresolved. The CDR3 has 14 amino acids. CDR1 and CDR2 (germline): SGHRS, YFSETQ. V lost 0 bases, J lost 8 bases, and 12 bases lay in between. The CDR3 protein is CASSLESGAEPQHF. DNA for the CDR3: TGCGCCAGCAGCTTGGAATCGGGTGCGGAGCCCCAGCATTTT.

CDR3 in DNA: TGCGCCAGCAGCCAAGGATTTAGGGGGGAGGGGGACGAGCAGTACTTC. Amino acids: CASSQGFRGEGDEQYF. The gene calls are TRBV4-1 and TRBJ2-7; a possible D gene is TRBD2 (7 bases). The germline CDR1 and CDR2 sequences are MGHRA and YSYEKL. The CDR3 sequence is 16 residues long. V was cut by 1 base and J by 5 bases, with 18 bases left in between.

The chain joins TRBV11-2 to TRBJ1-1; 7 positions match TRBD1. The V gene end was trimmed by 1 base and the J gene end by 4 bases; junction bases not matched to a gene: 18. The germline V gene has CDR1 SGHAT and CDR2 FQNNGV. The CDR3 length is 19 residues. In DNA, the CDR3 is TGTGCCAGCAGCTTAGGAAGGGGGCTAGTTCCGCGGCCTCGCACTGAAGCTTTCTTT. It codes for CASSLGRGLVPRPRTEAFF.

In this sample, this clone turned up once. The chain is built from TRBV27 and TRBJ1-1, with D unresolved. CDR1 and CDR2 (germline): MNHEY, SMNVEV (reference sequence). This CDR3 region has 13 residues. Trimming removed 2 bases at V and 10 bases at J, with 14 bases between. Here the CDR3 DNA reads TGTGCCAGCAGTTTAGCGTCAGTCGAGGTAGCTTTCTTT. As protein: CASSLASVEVAFF.

J is TRBJ1-2 and V is TRBV5-2; TRBD1, the D gene given by the table, was not confirmed from the DNA. TRBV5-2 is noted as a pseudogene. This CDR3 is built from 16 residues. CDR3 bases: TGTGCCAGCAGCCAAGAAATAACAGCTAACCCGTATGGCTACACCTTC. Translated: CASSQEITANPYGYTF.

This clone was recorded once. The rearrangement joins TRBV7-8 to TRBJ2-7; 7 bases agree with TRBD1. This CDR3 has 15 amino acids. V lost 0 bases to trimming and J lost 7 bases; unmatched junction nucleotides: 9. CDR1 and CDR2 from the germline V gene are SGHVS and FQNEAQ. As DNA, the CDR3 is TGTGCCAGCAGCTTAGCGACAGGGTCACTCGGGGAGCAGTACTTC. It encodes CASSLATGSLGEQYF.

This chain uses TRBV5-1 with TRBJ1-1; 10 bases are a match to TRBD1. The CDR3 extends over 15 amino acids. Germline V gene data show CDR1 as SGHRS and CDR2 as YFSETQ. Germline trimming cut 4 bases from V and 1 base from J; bases unmatched to any gene: 4. CDR3 sequence: CASSGGQGRNTEAFF. CDR3 in DNA: TGCGCCAGCAGCGGGGGACAGGGGCGGAACACTGAAGCTTTCTTT.

CDR3 nucleotides: TGTGCCAGCAGCCCCCGCGGGGCACACTACGAGCAGTACTTC. It codes for CASSPRGAHYEQYF. The chain uses TRBV11-2 and TRBJ2-7, with D perhaps matching TRBD2 (6 bases). This CDR3 contains 14 residues. With 5 bases removed from V and 3 bases from J, the gap between germline ends came to 14 bases. Germline loops: CDR1 SGHAT, CDR2 FQNNGV.

This CDR3 reads CASSYSGLAEPYEQYF. CDR3 DNA sequence: TGTGCCAGCAGTTACTCGGGACTAGCGGAACCCTACGAGCAGTACTTC. This rearrangement joins TRBV6-5 to TRBJ2-7; TRBD2 agrees at 11 bases. This CDR3 comprises 16 residues. Per the germline V gene, CDR1 is MNHEY and CDR2 is SVGAGI. With 0 bases clipped from V and 2 bases from J, the junction kept 3 bases outside the gene matches.

V is TRBV7-4 and J is TRBJ1-1; D may be TRBD1 (5 bases). The CDR3 sequence is 19 residues long. Trimming stripped 2 bases from V and 1 base from J, with 23 bases between. Germline V gene lookup returns CDR1 SGHVT and CDR2 SQSDAQ. CDR3: CASSLREYTWGFKNTEAFF. The DNA of the CDR3 is TGTGCCAGCAGCTTACGCGAATACACCTGGGGGTTTAAGAACACTGAAGCTTTCTTT.